Each of the 32 T cell receptor beta chains below was sequenced from the same sample in a study of radiotherapy plus CTLA-4 blockade in lung cancer. TCRdb's table, derived via immunoSEQ multiplex PCR, lists solely in-frame clones and lacks some. The table has about 98,000 clones, 82% seen once. The specimen was peripheral blood, collected from a patient treated with radiotherapy plus ipilimumab. These receptors all stem from a human donor with non-small cell lung cancer who had a partial response to radiotherapy plus ipilimumab.

The V gene is TRBV18, the J gene TRBJ2-1; no definite D call. CDR1 is KGHSH, CDR2 LQKENI, per germline. Trimming stripped 5 bases from V and 4 bases from J, with 15 bases between. CDR3 size: 15 residues. The CDR3 spells CASSGPRQIYNEQFF. CDR3 nucleotide sequence: TGTGCCAGCTCAGGGCCGAGACAAATATACAATGAGCAGTTCTTC.

The chain links TRBV4-2 to TRBJ1-2, with a weak D call TRBD1 (6 bases). This CDR3 region has 15 residues. Trimming shortened V by 3 bases and J by 2 bases, and 13 bases separated the two germline ends. Germline V lookup: CDR1 LGHNA, CDR2 YNFKEQ. CDR3 loop: CASSHVPTGNYGYTF. The CDR3 coding sequence is TGTGCCAGCAGCCACGTTCCCACAGGGAACTATGGCTACACCTTC.

The J gene is TRBJ2-5, the V gene TRBV9, with 9 bases identical to TRBD2. The CDR3 is made up of 16 amino acids. The V and J ends lost 0 bases and 3 bases, in that order; junction bases with no gene match: 6. The germline gives CDR1 SGDLS, CDR2 YYNGEE. CDR3 nucleotides: TGTGCCAGCAGCGTAGCACTAGCGGGTTTTAAAGAGACCCAGTACTTC. Amino acids: CASSVALAGFKETQYF.

CDR3 sequence (DNA): TGCGCCAGCAGCTTGGCGGGGACAGGGGCTGGAAACACCATATATTTT. Translating it yields CASSLAGTGAGNTIYF. The rearrangement links TRBV5-1 to TRBJ1-3; TRBD1 matches 10 bases. Germline V gene data show CDR1 as SGHRS and CDR2 as YFSETQ. The CDR3 totals 16 residues. V gave up 0 bases and J gave up 2 bases; unmatched junction bases: 2.

CDR3 nucleotide sequence: TGTGCCAGCAGTCCAGCAGGGAGGGTAGCGTCCGAGCAGTACTTC. Protein product: CASSPAGRVASEQYF. The chain couples TRBV28 to TRBJ2-7, with TRBD2 matching over 7 bases. CDR3 length: 15 residues. Germline CDR1 is MDHEN and CDR2 is SYDVKM. Trimming took 5 bases from V and 6 from J; bases not matched to a gene: 13.

CDR3 residues: CASSRTRDSNNEQYF. The CDR3 DNA follows: TGTGCCAGCAGTCGGACCCGGGACAGCAACAACGAGCAGTACTTC. This chain joins TRBV6-5 and TRBJ2-7; 7 bases map to TRBD1. CDR3 length: 15 amino acids. Germline V gene sequence: CDR1 MNHEY, CDR2 SVGAGI. The trim removed 5 bases at V and 5 bases at J, leaving 12 bases unmatched.

The genes are TRBV7-9 and TRBJ2-5; 8 bases are shared with TRBD2. Germline V lookup: CDR1 SEHNR, CDR2 FQNEAQ (reference sequence). This CDR3 is 15 amino acids long. V lost 5 bases to trimming and J lost 5 bases; unmatched junction nucleotides: 10. The CDR3 sequence is CASSTIGAGGETQYF. The DNA of the CDR3 is TGTGCCAGCAGCACCATAGGGGCGGGAGGCGAGACCCAGTACTTC.

The V gene is TRBV27, the J gene TRBJ1-6; possible D gene TRBD1, 6 bases. Germline loops: CDR1 MNHEY, CDR2 SMNVEV (reference sequence). Trimming left V 5 bases short and J 9 bases short, with 17 bases between. This CDR3 is 15 amino acids long. CDR3 nucleotides: TGTGCCAGCAGTCCCGAGCCAGGGGTTGGTTCACCCCTCCACTTT. Encoded protein: CASSPEPGVGSPLHF.

This clone appeared once. The V gene is TRBV19, the J gene TRBJ2-3; TRBD2 is a possible D gene (6 bases). Germline CDR1 reads LNHDA; CDR2 reads SQIVND (reference sequence). Between the trimmed V and J ends, which lost 7 bases and 1 base, there was a span of 15 bases. This CDR3 comprises 15 residues. The CDR3 DNA follows: TGTGCCAGTAAGGGATGGGACTTGGGCACAGATACGCAGTATTTT. Protein product: CASKGWDLGTDTQYF.

This chain uses TRBV6-1 with TRBJ1-1, with 10 bases that match TRBD1. The germline CDR1 and CDR2 sequences are MNHNS and SASEGT. This CDR3 is built from 15 residues. Trimming removed 6 bases from V and 1 base from J; junction bases left unmatched: 5. The chain's CDR3 is CASSLTGGKNTEAFF. CDR3 nucleotide sequence: TGTGCCAGCAGCCTGACAGGGGGCAAGAACACTGAAGCTTTCTTT.

This rearrangement joins TRBV7-9 to TRBJ2-7; TRBD1 is a possible D gene (6 bases). CDR1 and CDR2 from the germline V gene are SEHNR and FQNEAQ (reference sequence). Trimming removed 1 base at V and 2 bases at J, with 12 bases between. This CDR3 contains 15 residues. CDR3 loop: CASSLEGTLPYEQYF. CDR3 nucleotide sequence: TGTGCCAGCAGCTTAGAGGGGACACTTCCCTACGAGCAGTACTTC.

J is TRBJ1-4 and V is TRBV27; no clear D. CDR3 length: 14 residues. CDR1 and CDR2 (germline): MNHEY, SMNVEV (reference sequence). V was clipped by 5 bases and J by 6 bases, with 13 bases between them. The CDR3 nucleotides are TGTGCCAGCAGTCCCCGTTGGAGTTATGAAAAACTGTTTTTT. Translation gives CASSPRWSYEKLFF.

The rearrangement uses TRBV6-6 and TRBJ1-1; D may be TRBD1 (6 bases). CDR1 is MNHNY, CDR2 SVGAGI, per germline (reference sequence). The germline V and J ends were trimmed by 5 bases and 0 bases, with 13 bases remaining between them. This CDR3 has 15 amino acids. The CDR3 DNA reads TGTGCCAGCAGTCCCAGGGACACTCTGAACACTGAAGCTTTCTTT. Residues: CASSPRDTLNTEAFF.

V and J are TRBV5-4 and TRBJ1-1; D perhaps matches TRBD1 (5 bases). Germline CDR1 is SGHNT and CDR2 is YYREEE (reference sequence). Trimming removed 4 bases at V and 0 bases at J, with 7 bases between. The CDR3 contains 13 residues. CDR3 bases: TGTGCCAGCAGCGTGGACATGAACACTGAAGCTTTCTTT. Translation gives CASSVDMNTEAFF. Full variable domain (remainder filled in from reference TRBV5-4 and TRBJ1-1): ETGVTQSPTHLIKTRGQQVTLRCSSQSGHNTVSWYQQALGQGPQFIFQYYREEENGRGNFPPRFSGLQFPNYSSELNVNALELDDSALYLCASSVDMNTEAFFGQGTRLTVV.

This chain links TRBV11-1 with TRBJ2-1; TRBD1 is a possible D gene (6 bases). The CDR3 extends over 15 amino acids. Trimming pared 4 bases from V and 4 bases from J, leaving 14 bases between. Germline CDR1 is SGHAT and CDR2 is FQDESV (reference sequence). CDR3 coding DNA: TGTGCCAGCAGCTCCGGACAGAATTCGTACAATGAGCAGTTCTTC. Translating gives CASSSGQNSYNEQFF.

This clone was counted once. The CDR3 DNA follows: TGCAGCGTTGAAGGAGGCAGGGGCGTAACTGAAGCTTTCTTT. Encoded protein: CSVEGGRGVTEAFF. V and J are TRBV29-1 and TRBJ1-1, with D perhaps TRBD1 (6 bases). Germline V gene sequence: CDR1 SQVTM, CDR2 ANQGSEA. The CDR3 sequence is 14 residues long. The V and J ends lost 1 base and 5 bases respectively, with 14 bases between them.

V and J are TRBV5-1 and TRBJ2-5; 8 nucleotides match TRBD1. CDR1 and CDR2 from the germline V gene are SGHRS and YFSETQ. This CDR3 spans 14 amino acids. The J segment lost 5 bases and the V segment lost 4 bases, leaving 7 bases of the junction unmatched. CDR3 nucleotide sequence: TGCGCCAGCAGCCATGACAGGGGCCGGGAGACCCAGTACTTC. Its protein is CASSHDRGRETQYF.

This chain uses TRBV5-1 with TRBJ2-6; D unclear. Germline V gene sequence: CDR1 SGHRS, CDR2 YFSETQ. Trimming left V 3 bases short and J 0 bases short, with 7 bases between. The CDR3 runs to 15 residues. The CDR3, as DNA: TGCGCCAGCAGCTACTCCGTCTCTGGGGCCAACGTCCTGACTTTC. Translation gives CASSYSVSGANVLTF.

The chain combines TRBV6-6 with TRBJ1-1; a possible D gene is TRBD1 (6 bases). Per the germline V gene, CDR1 is MNHNY and CDR2 is SVGAGI (reference sequence). CDR3 length: 13 residues. Trimming pared 2 bases from V and 4 bases from J, leaving 8 bases between. The CDR3 region has the DNA TGTGCCAGCAGTTACAGGGGGTTCACTGAAGCTTTCTTT. Protein sequence: CASSYRGFTEAFF.

V and J are TRBV7-9 and TRBJ1-1, with 7 bases matching TRBD1. This CDR3 has 13 amino acids. Trimming cost V 6 bases and J 0 bases; bases outside gene matches: 1. Germline loops: CDR1 SEHNR, CDR2 FQNEAQ (reference sequence). For the CDR3, the DNA is TGTGCCAGCAGGGGGACAGTGAACACTGAAGCTTTCTTT. This codes for CASRGTVNTEAFF.

The V call is TRBV5-1, the J call TRBJ1-1; TRBD1 matches at 8 bases. Germline V gene sequence: CDR1 SGHRS, CDR2 YFSETQ. This CDR3 spans 16 amino acids. The V segment lost 3 bases and the J segment 1 base; nucleotides outside the gene matches: 8. The CDR3 nucleotides read TGCGCCAGCAGCTCCGTCTCTACAGGGGGGAACACTGAAGCTTTCTTT. Amino acids: CASSSVSTGGNTEAFF.

The chain carries TRBV5-4 and TRBJ1-2; D might be TRBD1 (5 bases). CDR3 length equals 14 residues. Germline assignment: CDR1 SGHNT and CDR2 YYREEE (reference sequence). Trimming took 4 bases from V and 4 from J, leaving 14 bases between them. The CDR3 spells CASSATGTFYGYTF. Written as DNA, the CDR3 is TGTGCCAGCAGCGCCACCGGGACTTTCTATGGCTACACCTTC.

The J gene is TRBJ1-1, the V gene TRBV7-3; D is perhaps TRBD1 (5 bases). There are 16 residues in the CDR3. Germline V gives CDR1 SGHTA, CDR2 FQGTGA. V shed 1 base and J shed 6 bases, with 18 bases lying between them. Written as DNA, the CDR3 is TGTGCCAGCAGCTTAAAACCAGGGCGGAGTAATTCTGAAGCTTTCTTT. Residues: CASSLKPGRSNSEAFF. The full variable domain, in which reference TRBV7-3 and TRBJ1-1 provide the parts outside the CDR3, is GAGVSQTPSNKVTEKGKYVELRCDPISGHTALYWYRQSLGQGPEFLIYFQGTGAADDSGLPNDRFFAVRPEGSVSTLKIQRTERGDSAVYLCASSLKPGRSNSEAFFGQGTRLTVV.

The rearrangement links TRBV11-2 to TRBJ1-2; the match to TRBD1 covers 8 bases. From germline, CDR1 is SGHAT and CDR2 FQNNGV. The CDR3 consists of 17 residues. The V and J ends lost 4 bases and 8 bases, in that order; junction bases with no gene match: 18. The CDR3 reads CASSSNTNLDRAEGYTF. CDR3 coding DNA: TGTGCCAGCAGCTCAAACACCAACCTGGACAGGGCGGAAGGCTACACCTTC.

The rearrangement links TRBV7-3 to TRBJ2-1, with TRBD1 identical over 8 bases. The CDR3 contains 15 residues. With V trimmed by 6 bases and J by 6 bases, 10 bases remained unmatched. Germline assignment: CDR1 SGHTA and CDR2 FQGTGA. CDR3 coding DNA: TGTGCCAGCAGTTTAGACTCCGGGACAGGCAATGAGCAGTTCTTC. This sequence encodes CASSLDSGTGNEQFF. The full variable domain, in which reference TRBV7-3 and TRBJ2-1 provide the parts outside the CDR3, is GAGVSQTPSNKVTEKGKYVELRCDPISGHTALYWYRQSLGQGPEFLIYFQGTGAADDSGLPNDRFFAVRPEGSVSTLKIQRTERGDSAVYLCASSLDSGTGNEQFFGPGTRLTVL.

J is TRBJ1-2 and V is TRBV2; the match to TRBD1 covers 11 bases. Trimming at V came to 3 bases and at J to 4 bases, leaving 4 bases not matched to a gene. The CDR3 loop spans 15 amino acids. Germline V CDR1 and CDR2: SNHLY, FYNNEI. The CDR3 DNA sequence: TGTGCCAGCAGTGATTCCGGGACAGGGGGCTATGGCTACACCTTC. Encoded protein: CASSDSGTGGYGYTF.

The chain couples TRBV28 to TRBJ2-2; 10 bases agree with TRBD2. There are 19 residues in the CDR3. The V and J ends lost 5 bases and 2 bases, in that order; junction bases with no gene match: 14. Germline values: CDR1 MDHEN, CDR2 SYDVKM. The CDR3 reads CASSLHVGLADPNTGELFF. The DNA for the CDR3 is TGTGCCAGCAGTCTCCACGTCGGACTAGCGGACCCTAACACCGGGGAGCTGTTTTTT.

This clone appeared once. The genes are TRBV5-1 and TRBJ2-2, with TRBD2 matching over 8 bases. The CDR3 totals 13 residues. Germline CDR1 is SGHRS and CDR2 is YFSETQ. V dropped 6 bases and J dropped 4; count of bases not matched to a gene: 2. CDR3 residues: CASNSGSTGELFF. In DNA form, the CDR3 reads TGCGCCAGCAACAGCGGGAGCACCGGGGAGCTGTTTTTT.

This chain links TRBV2 with TRBJ1-4; D is undetermined. CDR3 size: 15 residues. The V end lost 3 bases, the J end lost 8 bases, and 16 bases lay between the germline ends. CDR1 SNHLY and CDR2 FYNNEI come from the germline V gene. The CDR3 here is CASSDTGSGGEKLFF. The CDR3 DNA sequence: TGTGCCAGCAGTGATACCGGGTCAGGAGGGGAAAAACTGTTTTTT.

The genes are TRBV7-2 and TRBJ2-6; no clear D gene. Germline CDR1 and CDR2: SGHTA and FQGNSA. This CDR3 comprises 15 residues. V lost 5 bases and J 2 bases, leaving 10 bases between the germline ends. The CDR3 DNA sequence: TGTGCCAGCAGCAATAAATCCCCTGGGGCCAACGTCCTGACTTTC. Amino acids: CASSNKSPGANVLTF.

This clone was seen more than once but under ten times. The rearrangement joins TRBV7-2 to TRBJ2-6; the D gene is possibly TRBD1 (5 bases). Looked up from germline, CDR1 is SGHTA and CDR2 is FQGNSA. The ends were cut back, 1 base at V and 4 bases at J, with 11 bases in the middle. The CDR3 spans 16 residues. CDR3 in DNA: TGTGCCAGCAGCTTAGGGCCAGGGTTAGGGGCCAACGTCCTGACTTTC. It encodes CASSLGPGLGANVLTF.

The chain is built from TRBV7-8 and TRBJ1-2; D gene ambiguous. Trimming left V 7 bases short and J 8 bases short, with 20 bases between. This CDR3 region has 14 residues. Germline V lookup: CDR1 SGHVS, CDR2 FQNEAQ. The CDR3 spells CASTADEVSLGYTF. The CDR3 nucleotides read TGTGCCAGCACCGCTGACGAAGTTTCACTAGGCTACACCTTC. The full variable domain, in which reference TRBV7-8 and TRBJ1-2 provide the parts outside the CDR3, is GAGVSQSPRYKVAKRGQDVALRCDPISGHVSLFWYQQALGQGPEFLTYFQNEAQLDKSGLPSDRFFAERPEGSVSTLKIQRTQQEDSAVYLCASTADEVSLGYTFGSGTRLTVV.